This section outlines one TCR beta chain sequence together with its context. Its antigen is not known. At one of its ends the junction is not consistent with the germline gene, which may arise from a read error. The same CDR3 can be traced to other DNA sequences in this sample. The repertoire was sequenced with immunoSEQ multiplex PCR; TCRdb's copy has only in-frame clones and lacks some. The table lists approximately 40,000 clones, roughly 77% of them singletons. This sample is drawn from a study of PD-1 blockade in mismatch repair-deficient tumors. Study-wide background: Patients had over ten mismatch repair-deficient cancer types and were previously treated and progressing.

Study-wide results and limits: Tumor-resident clones, often undetectable pretreatment in blood, expanded then contracted after pembrolizumab.

Every patient had mismatch repair deficiency by PCR or immunohistochemistry. The TCR-sequenced patients were a few responders to pembrolizumab. Sample: peripheral blood, taken 4 weeks after starting pembrolizumab. The TCR comes from an adult with mismatch repair-deficient cancer.

CDR3 residues: CASSLEGGRVPYEQYF. DNA for the CDR3: TGTGCCAGCAGCTTAGAAGGTGGGCGGGTTCCCTATGAGCAGTACTTC. The chain uses TRBV7-6 and TRBJ2-7, with TRBD2 as a possible D gene (5 bases). Germline CDR1 is SGHVS and CDR2 is FNYEAQ. The length of the CDR3 is 16 residues.